This TCR beta chain comes out of a study of control samples from healthy donors and cancer patients. The protocol was immunoSEQ multiplex PCR, while the TCRdb copy is restricted to in-frame clones and leaves out a portion. This sample carries around 200,000 clones, 85% to 95% of them seen once, and the ten largest clones take approximately 1.6%. There are 15 residues in the CDR3. The germline V gene encodes CDR1 SGHNT and CDR2 YENEEA. V was cut by 8 bases and J by 0 bases, with 11 bases left in between. The receptor was isolated from a middle-aged man in good health. The sequenced sample consisted of blood. The V gene is TRBV11-3, the J gene TRBJ2-6; D is possibly TRBD1 (5 bases). The CDR3 region has the DNA TGTGCCAGCGCCTCCACAGGCTCTGGGGCCAACGTCCTGACTTTC. Translated: CASASTGSGANVLTF. The full variable domain, with the rest looked up from reference TRBV11-3 and TRBJ2-6, is EAGVVQSPRYKIIEKKQPVAFWCNPISGHNTLYWYLQNLGQGPELLIRYENEEAVDDSQLPKDRFSAERLKGVDSTLKIQPAELGDSAVYLCASASTGSGANVLTFGAGSRLTVL.